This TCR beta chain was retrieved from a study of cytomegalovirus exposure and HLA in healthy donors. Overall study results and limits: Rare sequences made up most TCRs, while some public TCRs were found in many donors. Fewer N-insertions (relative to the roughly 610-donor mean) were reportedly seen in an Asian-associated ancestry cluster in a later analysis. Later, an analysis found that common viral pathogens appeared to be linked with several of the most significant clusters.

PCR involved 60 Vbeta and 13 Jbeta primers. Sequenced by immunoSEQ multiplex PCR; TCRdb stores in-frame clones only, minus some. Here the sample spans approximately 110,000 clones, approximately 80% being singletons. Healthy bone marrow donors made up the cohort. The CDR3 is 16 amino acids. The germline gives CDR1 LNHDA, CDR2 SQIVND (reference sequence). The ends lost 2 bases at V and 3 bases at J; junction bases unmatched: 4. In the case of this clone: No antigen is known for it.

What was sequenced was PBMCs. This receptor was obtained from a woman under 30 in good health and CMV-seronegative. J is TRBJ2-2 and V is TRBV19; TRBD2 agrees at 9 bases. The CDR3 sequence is CASSILAGGDTGELFF. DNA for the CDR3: TGTGCCAGTAGTATACTGGCGGGAGGGGACACCGGGGAGCTGTTTTTT.